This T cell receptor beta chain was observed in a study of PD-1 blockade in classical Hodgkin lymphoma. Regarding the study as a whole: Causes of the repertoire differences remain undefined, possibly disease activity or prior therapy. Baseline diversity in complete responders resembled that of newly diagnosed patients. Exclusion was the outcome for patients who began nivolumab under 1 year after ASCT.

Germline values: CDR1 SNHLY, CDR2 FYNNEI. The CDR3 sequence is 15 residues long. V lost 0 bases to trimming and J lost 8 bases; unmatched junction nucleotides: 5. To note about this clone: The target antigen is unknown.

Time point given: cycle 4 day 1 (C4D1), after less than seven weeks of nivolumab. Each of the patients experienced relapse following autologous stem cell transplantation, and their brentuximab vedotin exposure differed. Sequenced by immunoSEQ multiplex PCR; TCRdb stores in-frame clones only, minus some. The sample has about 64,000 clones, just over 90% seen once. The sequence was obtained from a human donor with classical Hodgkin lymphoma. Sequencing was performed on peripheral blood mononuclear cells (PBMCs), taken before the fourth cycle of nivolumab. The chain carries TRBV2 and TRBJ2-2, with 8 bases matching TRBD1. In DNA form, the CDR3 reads TGTGCCAGCAGTGAAGCGCGCAGGGGGCTGGGGGAGCTGTTTTTT. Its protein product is CASSEARRGLGELFF. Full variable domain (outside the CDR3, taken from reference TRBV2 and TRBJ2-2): EPEVTQTPSHQVTQMGQEVILRCVPISNHLYFYWYRQILGQKVEFLVSFYNNEISEKSEIFDDQFSVERPDGSNFTLKIRSTKLEDSAMYFCASSEARRGLGELFFGEGSRLTVL.